The rows below give T cell receptor beta chains drawn from one sample of a study of radiotherapy plus CTLA-4 blockade in lung cancer. The assay was immunoSEQ multiplex PCR, and TCRdb's table has in-frame clones only and misses some. The sample carries under 100,000 clones, approximately 83% recorded once. The source material was peripheral blood, sampled from a patient treated with radiotherapy plus ipilimumab. The source of these receptors is a human donor with non-small cell lung cancer that progressed on radiotherapy plus ipilimumab. Both conserved end residues are part of each CDR3. D genes are given only for firm matches. The size field is filled for only some rows; it gives once, few, many or a size class.

v_gene: TRBV13; abundance: few; j_gene: TRBJ2-2; d_gene: -; CDR3nt: TGTGCCAGCAGCTTAGGCCTAAGACAGTCCCCCGGGGAGCTGTTTTTT; CDR3aa: CASSLGLRQSPGELFF
v_gene: TRBV18; abundance: -; j_gene: TRBJ1-5; d_gene: -; CDR3nt: TGTGCCAGCTCACCCACAAGGGGTAATCAGCCCCAGCATTTT; CDR3aa: CASSPTRGNQPQHF
v_gene: TRBV6-5; abundance: few; j_gene: TRBJ2-4; d_gene: -; CDR3nt: TGTGCCAGCAGTTACGCCCCAGGGTGGGACATTCAGTACTTC; CDR3aa: CASSYAPGWDIQYF
v_gene: TRBV14; abundance: few; j_gene: TRBJ2-1; d_gene: -; CDR3nt: TGTGCCAGCAGCCACCTCGGACAAGCCTACAATGAGCAGTTCTTC; CDR3aa: CASSHLGQAYNEQFF
v_gene: TRBV5-6; abundance: once; j_gene: TRBJ1-2; d_gene: -; CDR3nt: TGTGCCAGCACCCTAGGAAATGGATTCTATGGCTACACCTTC; CDR3aa: CASTLGNGFYGYTF
v_gene: TRBV5-4; abundance: few; j_gene: TRBJ2-3; d_gene: -; CDR3nt: TGTGCCAGCAGCTTGGCCGGGTGGGATACGCAGTATTTT; CDR3aa: CASSLAGWDTQYF
v_gene: TRBV5-5; abundance: -; j_gene: TRBJ1-5; d_gene: -; CDR3nt: TGTGCCAGCACCTTTGGGGGGGTAGGCAATCAGCCCCAGCATTTT; CDR3aa: CASTFGGVGNQPQHF
v_gene: TRBV30; abundance: -; j_gene: TRBJ2-3; d_gene: -; CDR3nt: TGTGCCTGGAGTGCGTCCGCGGGTAGCACAGATACGCAGTATTTT; CDR3aa: CAWSASAGSTDTQYF
v_gene: TRBV21-1; abundance: -; j_gene: TRBJ2-1; d_gene: -; CDR3nt: TGTGCCAGCAGCAAAGCGCTTTCAGGGGGCTACAATGAGCAGTTCTTC; CDR3aa: CASSKALSGGYNEQFF
v_gene: TRBV13; abundance: few; j_gene: TRBJ2-7; d_gene: -; CDR3nt: TGTGCCAGCAGCTCCCAGGGGTCGAACGTAACCTACGAGCAGTACTTC; CDR3aa: CASSSQGSNVTYEQYF
v_gene: TRBV7-8; abundance: -; j_gene: TRBJ2-7; d_gene: -; CDR3nt: TGTGCCAGCAGCTTAGGAGTGACAGGCTCCTACGAGCAGTACTTC; CDR3aa: CASSLGVTGSYEQYF